The 14 T cell receptor beta chains presented below share a single source sample, sequenced in a study of blood T cell repertoires in COVID-19. Clones were sequenced by immunoSEQ multiplex PCR, and TCRdb holds only the in-frame ones, with some missing. In the table there are some 70,000 clones, under 85% of which are singletons. Sequencing was done on a sample of peripheral blood. Receptors were obtained from a man aged 45 to 65 with COVID-19, enrolled during active disease.

The V and J genes are TRBV6-2 or TRBV6-3 and TRBJ1-1; D is unresolved. Trimming stripped 5 bases from V and 5 bases from J, with 15 bases between. The CDR3 has 14 residues. Germline assignment: CDR1 MNHEY and CDR2 SVGEGT. The CDR3 nucleotides are TGTGCCAGCAGTAAACCGGGGAAGTGGACTGAAGCTTTCTTT. As protein: CASSKPGKWTEAFF.

The rearrangement links TRBV9 to TRBJ1-2, with D tentatively TRBD1 (5 bases). V lost 3 bases and J lost 7, with 19 bases in between. Per germline, CDR1 SGDLS and CDR2 YYNGEE. The CDR3 is 15 residues long. CDR3 loop: CASSATRGYEGGYTF. CDR3 sequence (DNA): TGTGCCAGCAGCGCCACCCGGGGGTACGAAGGTGGCTACACCTTC.

The chain is built from TRBV6-2 or TRBV6-3 and TRBJ2-2; D possibly corresponds to TRBD1 (6 bases). V was clipped by 6 bases and J by 6 bases, with 14 bases between them. Per germline, CDR1 MNHEY and CDR2 SVGEGT. The CDR3 is 14 amino acids. The CDR3 is CASSYGTSAGELFF. The CDR3 DNA sequence: TGTGCCAGCAGCTATGGGACATCCGCCGGGGAGCTGTTTTTT.

This rearrangement joins TRBV6-6 to TRBJ2-5; D is possibly TRBD2 (6 bases). The V gene lost 2 bases and the J gene lost 4 bases, with 14 bases spanning the gap. Per the germline V gene, CDR1 is MNHNY and CDR2 is SVGAGI (reference sequence). This CDR3 region has 15 residues. The CDR3 loop is CASSYAGYLLETQYF. The CDR3 nucleotides read TGTGCCAGCAGTTACGCGGGATATCTATTAGAGACCCAGTACTTC.

This sequence joins TRBV29-1 and TRBJ2-5; D gene uncertain. CDR3 length: 14 residues. V was shortened by 4 bases and J by 4 bases, with 16 bases between the two germline ends. CDR1 and CDR2 from the germline V gene are SQVTM and ANQGSEA. The chain's CDR3 is CSVVLPGFIETQYF. CDR3 bases: TGCAGCGTTGTGTTGCCCGGGTTTATAGAGACCCAGTACTTC. Full variable domain (remainder filled in from reference TRBV29-1 and TRBJ2-5): SAVISQKPSRDICQRGTSLTIQCQVDSQVTMMFWYRQQPGQSLTLIATANQGSEATYESGFVIDKFPISRPNLTFSTLTVSNMSPEDSSIYLCSVVLPGFIETQYFGPGTRLLVL.

The V gene is TRBV5-1, the J gene TRBJ2-5; 7 bases are a match to TRBD1. Germline-derived CDR1 and CDR2 are SGHRS and YFSETQ. Trimming took 5 bases from V and 1 from J; bases not matched to a gene: 11. This CDR3 has 16 residues. CDR3 loop: CASRKTGALLQETQYF. CDR3 nucleotides: TGCGCCAGCAGAAAAACAGGGGCCCTCCTCCAAGAGACCCAGTACTTC.

This clone has a count of ten or more. The chain employs TRBV30 and TRBJ1-5, with 7 bases aligning to TRBD1. The trim removed 0 bases at V and 4 bases at J, leaving 6 bases unmatched. From germline, CDR1 is GTSNPN and CDR2 SVGIG (reference sequence). This CDR3 region has 15 residues. CDR3 in DNA: TGTGCCTGGAGTGTAGGGGGCAGGGGAAATCAGCCCCAGCATTTT. Its translation is CAWSVGGRGNQPQHF.

There are a few counts of this clone. The rearrangement uses TRBV27 and TRBJ2-7; 8 bases agree with TRBD1. The CDR3 extends over 15 amino acids. J lost 4 bases, V lost 6 bases, and 11 bases had no gene match. The germline gives CDR1 MNHEY, CDR2 SMNVEV (reference sequence). DNA of the CDR3: TGTGCCAGCAGACATGGGGCAGGGGGCGGGTACGAGCAGTACTTC. Protein: CASRHGAGGGYEQYF.

This chain joins TRBV19 and TRBJ2-7, with D possibly matching TRBD1 (5 bases). V was shortened by 3 bases and J by 3 bases, with 9 bases between the two germline ends. CDR1 and CDR2 (germline): LNHDA, SQIVND (reference sequence). The CDR3 runs to 13 residues. CDR3 nucleotide sequence: TGTGCCAGTAGTATCGACAGTCTCTACGAGCAGTACTTC. Amino acid sequence: CASSIDSLYEQYF.

The V gene is TRBV18, the J gene TRBJ1-4; 7 nucleotides match TRBD1. CDR3 length equals 14 residues. J was trimmed by 4 bases and V by 8 bases; bases with no gene match: 7. The germline V gene encodes CDR1 KGHSH and CDR2 LQKENI. CDR3 DNA sequence: TGTGCCAGCGCCATCGGGACAGATAATGAAAAACTGTTTTTT. Translated, it gives CASAIGTDNEKLFF.

This chain links TRBV13 with TRBJ2-1, with D unclear. The CDR3 sequence is 13 residues long. Trimming stripped 5 bases from V and 8 bases from J, with 13 bases between. CDR1 and CDR2 (germline): PRHDT, FYEKMQ (reference sequence). CDR3 in amino acids: CASSPPGFHEQFF. In nucleotides, the CDR3 is TGTGCCAGCAGCCCGCCGGGTTTTCATGAGCAGTTCTTC.

The count of this clone is one. CDR3 DNA: TGTGCCTGGACCGGGGGGGGCCTTGAGACCCAGTACTTC. Translating it yields CAWTGGGLETQYF. The genes are TRBV30 and TRBJ2-5, with TRBD2 matching 8 bases. Per the germline V gene, CDR1 is GTSNPN and CDR2 is SVGIG (reference sequence). V shed 4 bases, J shed 5 bases, and the junction held 6 bases outside the gene matches. This CDR3 comprises 13 residues.

This clone showed up just a few times. The rearrangement joins TRBV7-3 to TRBJ1-2, with D perhaps matching TRBD1 (6 bases). CDR3 size: 15 residues. V was pared by 5 bases and J by 6 bases, with 19 bases between. Germline V CDR1 and CDR2: SGHTA, FQGTGA. CDR3 in DNA: TGTGCCAGCAGCCCAACGGGGGGGCAGGCACATGGCTACACCTTC. It codes for CASSPTGGQAHGYTF. Looking up the rest from reference TRBV7-3 and TRBJ1-2 gives the full variable domain: GAGVSQTPSNKVTEKGKYVELRCDPISGHTALYWYRQSLGQGPEFLIYFQGTGAADDSGLPNDRFFAVRPEGSVSTLKIQRTERGDSAVYLCASSPTGGQAHGYTFGSGTRLTVV.

The V and J genes are TRBV14 and TRBJ2-1; 9 bases are shared with TRBD2. CDR1 is SGHDN and CDR2 is FVKESK in the germline V gene. Trimming cost V 1 base and J 8 bases; bases outside gene matches: 12. This CDR3 has 17 residues. The CDR3 is CASSQGLLAGGPYEQFF. The CDR3 DNA follows: TGTGCCAGCAGCCAAGGACTCCTGGCGGGGGGGCCCTATGAGCAGTTCTTC.